The rows below give T cell receptor beta chains drawn from one sample of a study of cytomegalovirus exposure and HLA in healthy donors. Clones were read by immunoSEQ multiplex PCR, and TCRdb kept only the in-frame ones, dropping some. Counted here are 200,000 or so clones, 78% occurring once; the ten biggest clones make up roughly 6%. Sequenced input: PBMCs. These receptors were taken from a woman younger than 45 in good health and CMV-seropositive. CDR3s include the opening cysteine and the closing phenylalanine or tryptophan. D genes are given only for firm matches. Rows may omit the clone size; those that give it use once, few, many or a size class.

v_call	j_call	d_call	clone_size	cdr3_nt	cdr3_aa
TRBV13	TRBJ2-5	NA	NA	TGTGCCAGCAGCTTGGCCAGGGGAGAGACCCAGTACTTC	CASSLARGETQYF
TRBV27	TRBJ1-6	NA	NA	TGTGCCAGCAGCTCGGGTTGGTACCGGGCACCCCTCCACTTT	CASSSGWYRAPLHF
TRBV2	TRBJ1-2	TRBD1	NA	TGTGCCAGCAATCCCTCTAGGGGACAGGACATCTATGGCTACACCTTC	CASNPSRGQDIYGYTF
TRBV28	TRBJ1-3	TRBD1	NA	TGTGCCAGCAGTCCCCAGGACAGGGTGGGGGGAAACACCATATATTTT	CASSPQDRVGGNTIYF
TRBV6-1	TRBJ2-3	NA	NA	TGTGCCAGCATGACGACACCAACCACCACAGATACGCAGTATTTT	CASMTTPTTTDTQYF
TRBV14	TRBJ2-1	TRBD2	NA	TGTGCCAGCAGCCAAGCCCATTTGGGACTAGCGAAACCCCAAGAGCAGTTCTTC	CASSQAHLGLAKPQEQFF
TRBV11-1	TRBJ1-2	NA	NA	TGTGCCAGCAGCACCCGGACCGGAGGGGGCTACACCTTC	CASSTRTGGGYTF
TRBV19	TRBJ2-2	TRBD2	NA	TGTGCCAGTAGTAGAAGGACTAGCGGGAGTGTGAACACCGGGGAGCTGTTTTTT	CASSRRTSGSVNTGELFF
TRBV2	TRBJ2-1	NA	NA	TGTGCCAGCAGTGTTGAGCGGCCCACCTACAATGAGCAGTTCTTC	CASSVERPTYNEQFF
TRBV6-1	TRBJ2-7	NA	NA	TGTGCCAGCAGTCCCGGGACTCGAAAGGCCGAGCAGTACTTC	CASSPGTRKAEQYF
TRBV6-5	TRBJ2-2	TRBD2	NA	TGTGCCAGCAGTTACTCTAGCGGGGTCACCGGGGAGCTGTTTTTT	CASSYSSGVTGELFF
TRBV5-1	TRBJ2-1	NA	NA	TGCGCCAGCAGCTTGCCCCACAGGGTAAACAATGAGCAGTTCTTC	CASSLPHRVNNEQFF
TRBV5-6	TRBJ2-5	NA	NA	TGTGCCAGCAGTCAGGTACAAGAGACCCAGTACTTC	CASSQVQETQYF
TRBV27	TRBJ1-5	NA	NA	TGTGCCAGCAGTTTACCGAATCAGCCCCAGCATTTT	CASSLPNQPQHF
TRBV19	TRBJ1-6	NA	NA	TGTGCCAGTAGTATACAGGGATCCTATAATTCACCCCTCCACTTT	CASSIQGSYNSPLHF
TRBV7-8	TRBJ1-2	TRBD1	many	TGTGCCAGCAGCAATACAGGGGGTAACTATGGCTACACCTTC	CASSNTGGNYGYTF
TRBV10-3	TRBJ2-3	NA	NA	TGTGCCATCAGGGACTTACCCACAGATACGCAGTATTTT	CAIRDLPTDTQYF
TRBV5-4	TRBJ2-2	TRBD2	NA	TGTGCCAGCAGCAGGGGGGCTAAACTAGCGGGGGGCACCGGGGAGCTGTTTTTT	CASSRGAKLAGGTGELFF
TRBV6-6	TRBJ2-7	TRBD1	NA	TGTGCCAGCAGTTTCCTGGGACAGGGCGAGCAGTACTTC	CASSFLGQGEQYF
TRBV9	TRBJ2-7	NA	NA	TGTGCCAGCGGTACTAAGTACGAGCAGTACTTC	CASGTKYEQYF
TRBV5-4	TRBJ1-2	NA	NA	TGTGCCAGCAGCCCGAGCCGGGGAGCTGGTAACTATGGCTACACCTTC	CASSPSRGAGNYGYTF
TRBV28	TRBJ2-4	NA	NA	TGTGCCAGCAGTTTGTTCGCCGAGTGGGCACTAGCCAAAAACATTCAGTACTTC	CASSLFAEWALAKNIQYF
TRBV29-1	TRBJ2-7	TRBD1	NA	TGCAGCGTTGTTTCGGACAGGGGGCCCTACGAGCAGTACTTC	CSVVSDRGPYEQYF
TRBV6-1	TRBJ2-1	TRBD1	once	TGTGCCAGCAGTGAAGGGACAGGGGGGTTTGATGAGCAGTTCTTC	CASSEGTGGFDEQFF
TRBV7-9	TRBJ1-2	TRBD1	NA	TGTGCCAGCAGACCGACCGCAGGGGGAATCCATGGCTACACCTTC	CASRPTAGGIHGYTF
TRBV5-4	TRBJ2-7	NA	NA	TGTGCCAGCAGCTTGTTTCCCCTGCAGTCCTCCTACGAGCAGTACTTC	CASSLFPLQSSYEQYF
TRBV2	TRBJ2-5	NA	NA	TGTGCCAGCGACGGGGGACGTATGGAGACCCAGTACTTC	CASDGGRMETQYF
TRBV29-1	TRBJ2-2	NA	NA	TGCAGCGTTTTAGGGGCCGCTTACGGGGAGCTGTTTTTT	CSVLGAAYGELFF
TRBV6-1	TRBJ2-1	NA	NA	TGTGCCAGCAGTGACAAGTTCAGCTCCTACAATGAGCAGTTCTTC	CASSDKFSSYNEQFF